Following are 9 T cell receptor beta chains from one sample sequenced in a study of T cell changes during pregnancy in multiple sclerosis (dated by TCRdb to 2018 to 2020). Library prep was done by the immunoSEQ multiplex PCR assay. TCRdb's version of the immuneACCESS table is confined to in-frame rearrangements and falls short of the full clone set. An unresolved V gene accounts for under half of the shortfall where checked; the remainder is of unknown origin. For this sample the table gives about 84,000 clones, of which less than 95% were detected only once. The ten largest make up about 2.3% of the sample. This specimen was peripheral blood, taken in the third trimester of pregnancy. Every receptor here comes from a female donor with multiple sclerosis, enrolled in a pregnancy study.

The chain combines TRBV15 with TRBJ1-4; D uncertain. The V and J ends lost 4 bases and 0 bases respectively, with 9 bases between them. The CDR3 covers 15 residues. Germline assignment: CDR1 LNHNV and CDR2 YYDKDF (reference sequence). This chain's CDR3 is CATSMVGTTNEKLFF. DNA of the CDR3: TGTGCCACCAGCATGGTCGGGACAACTAATGAAAAACTGTTTTTT.

The chain couples TRBV19 to TRBJ2-1; D gene unclear. Germline V gene data show CDR1 as LNHDA and CDR2 as SQIVND (reference sequence). The CDR3 loop spans 13 amino acids. Deletions cut 5 bases from V and 3 bases from J, with 8 bases between. CDR3 DNA: TGTGCCAGTAGTCCCCGGAGCTACAATGAGCAGTTCTTC. Translated: CASSPRSYNEQFF.

V is TRBV4-1 and J is TRBJ2-2; D is perhaps TRBD1 (6 bases). The germline CDR1 and CDR2 sequences are MGHRA and YSYEKL. Trimming left V 0 bases short and J 4 bases short, with 12 bases between. The length of the CDR3 is 16 residues. This chain's CDR3 is CASSQEAPGATGELFF. The CDR3 DNA sequence: TGCGCCAGCAGCCAAGAGGCCCCAGGGGCCACCGGGGAGCTGTTTTTT.

The chain joins TRBV19 to TRBJ1-2; D call uncertain. This CDR3 has 12 residues. V lost 10 bases, J lost 4 bases, and 13 bases lay in between. Germline lookup yields CDR1 LNHDA and CDR2 SQIVND (reference sequence). The CDR3 DNA is TGTGCCACCCGAGGCCGGCTCTATGGCTACACCTTC. Protein: CATRGRLYGYTF. The variable domain in full, with the rest retrieved from reference TRBV19 and TRBJ1-2, is DGGITQSPKYLFRKEGQNVTLSCEQNLNHDAMYWYRQDPGQGLRLIYYSQIVNDFQKGDIAEGYSVSREKKESFPLTVTSAQKNPTAFYLCATRGRLYGYTFGSGTRLTVV.

This chain joins TRBV9 and TRBJ2-3, with D tentatively TRBD2 (5 bases). Trimming removed 3 bases from V and 4 bases from J, with 9 bases in between. Germline V gene lookup returns CDR1 SGDLS and CDR2 YYNGEE. The CDR3 has 13 residues. CDR3 DNA: TGTGCCAGCAGCGGCTTTAGCGCAGATACGCAGTATTTT. Protein: CASSGFSADTQYF. Complete variable domain (other parts from reference TRBV9 and TRBJ2-3): DSGVTQTPKHLITATGQRVTLRCSPRSGDLSVYWYQQSLDQGLQFLIQYYNGEERAKGNILERFSAQQFPDLHSELNLSSLELGDSALYFCASSGFSADTQYFGPGTRLTVL.

The chain joins TRBV5-6 to TRBJ2-7; a possible D gene is TRBD2 (6 bases). Germline V CDR1 and CDR2: SGHDT, YYEEEE. The V end lost 1 base, the J end lost 2 bases, and 13 bases lay between the germline ends. The CDR3 is 15 residues long. CDR3 residues: CASSLRFRTTYEQYF. The CDR3 DNA reads as TGTGCCAGCAGCTTGAGATTCAGGACTACCTACGAGCAGTACTTC.

In DNA, the CDR3 is TGTGCTAGTGGTTTGGTAGTCGGCGGGGGGGCCCTCGAGCAGTACTTC. It codes for CASGLVVGGGALEQYF. This chain links TRBV12-5 with TRBJ2-7; 9 bases agree with TRBD2. With V trimmed by 0 bases and J by 6 bases, 9 bases remained unmatched. This CDR3 has 16 amino acids. Looked up from germline, CDR1 is LGHNT and CDR2 is FRNRAP.

The chain combines TRBV2 with TRBJ2-2; TRBD1 matches 8 bases. Per germline, CDR1 SNHLY and CDR2 FYNNEI. This CDR3 region has 14 residues. V was pared by 5 bases and J by 5 bases, with 4 bases of the junction left unmatched. Here the CDR3 reads CASSQDRATGELFF. As DNA, the CDR3 is TGTGCCAGCAGTCAGGACAGGGCGACCGGGGAGCTGTTTTTT.

This chain links TRBV25-1 with TRBJ1-2, with TRBD1 identical over 11 bases. The CDR3 has 14 amino acids. V shed 5 bases and J 12 bases; nucleotides not matched to a gene: 11. Germline V gene data show CDR1 as MGHDK and CDR2 as SYGVNS. Here the CDR3 DNA reads TGTGCCAGCAGTAAAGGAGGGACAGGGGGTACAAACACCTTC. Amino acids: CASSKGGTGGTNTF.